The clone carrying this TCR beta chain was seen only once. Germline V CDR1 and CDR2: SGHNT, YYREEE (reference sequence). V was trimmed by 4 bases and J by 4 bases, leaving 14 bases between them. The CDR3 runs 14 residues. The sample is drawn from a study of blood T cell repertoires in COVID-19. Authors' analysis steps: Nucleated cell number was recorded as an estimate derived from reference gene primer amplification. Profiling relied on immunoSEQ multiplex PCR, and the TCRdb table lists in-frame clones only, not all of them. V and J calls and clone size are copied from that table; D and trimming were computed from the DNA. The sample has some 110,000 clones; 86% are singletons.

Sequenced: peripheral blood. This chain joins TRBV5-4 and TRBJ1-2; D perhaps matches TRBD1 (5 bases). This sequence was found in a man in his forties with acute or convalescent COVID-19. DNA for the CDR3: TGTGCCAGCAGCAGCGGGGGAGAGGGCTATGGCTACACCTTC. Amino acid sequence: CASSSGGEGYGYTF. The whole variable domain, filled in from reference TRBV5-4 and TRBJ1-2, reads ETGVTQSPTHLIKTRGQQVTLRCSSQSGHNTVSWYQQALGQGPQFIFQYYREEENGRGNFPPRFSGLQFPNYSSELNVNALELDDSALYLCASSSGGEGYGYTFGSGTRLTVV.